The 23 T cell receptor beta chains below all came from one sample that was sequenced in a study of cytomegalovirus exposure and HLA in healthy donors (dated by TCRdb to the late 2010s). Library preparation employed the immunoSEQ multiplex PCR assay. The table comes from immuneACCESS by way of TCRdb, which keeps in-frame sequences with V and J called. Part of the clones is missing from these tables; in studies checked, under half for an unresolved V gene and the rest for unknown reasons. This sample has approximately 58,000 clones in its table, and roughly 96% of those were observed once. Of the sample, approximately 5.4% is held by the ten largest clones. Sequencing used PBMCs. Receptors originate from a young woman in good health and CMV-seropositive.

The chain joins TRBV4-1 to TRBJ2-7; D is possibly TRBD1 (6 bases). Between the trimmed V and J ends, which lost 1 base and 2 bases, there was a span of 15 bases. Per the germline V gene, CDR1 is MGHRA and CDR2 is YSYEKL. The CDR3 has 16 residues. The CDR3 loop reads CASSQAVAGATYEQYF. CDR3 nucleotide sequence: TGCGCCAGCAGCCAAGCGGTGGCAGGGGCGACCTACGAGCAGTACTTC.

This rearrangement joins TRBV7-9 to TRBJ2-1; 9 bases match TRBD2. This CDR3 spans 15 amino acids. Losses at the gene ends were 5 bases for V and 4 bases for J; bases not matched to a gene: 6. CDR1 SEHNR and CDR2 FQNEAQ come from the germline V gene (reference sequence). The CDR3 region is CASSAGLASYNEQFF. The CDR3 DNA follows: TGTGCCAGCAGCGCCGGACTAGCGTCTTACAATGAGCAGTTCTTC.

The genes are TRBV27 and TRBJ2-5; 9 bases line up with TRBD1. V was clipped by 8 bases and J by 1 base; unmatched bases: 8. Germline loops: CDR1 MNHEY, CDR2 SMNVEV (reference sequence). There are 15 residues in the CDR3. Written as DNA, the CDR3 is TGTGCCAGCGGGCCGACAGGGGGGATCCAAGAGACCCAGTACTTC. Its translation: CASGPTGGIQETQYF.

This chain joins TRBV5-1 and TRBJ2-7; D remains ambiguous. Germline-derived CDR1 and CDR2 are SGHRS and YFSETQ. The CDR3 is 12 residues long. V lost 4 bases and J lost 4, with 9 bases in between. This CDR3 is CASSPDSYEQYF. In DNA, the CDR3 is TGCGCCAGCAGCCCCGACTCGTACGAGCAGTACTTC.

The chain joins TRBV5-5 to TRBJ1-6; possible D gene TRBD1, 6 bases. The ends were cut back, 4 bases at V and 13 bases at J, with 15 bases in the middle. The CDR3 has 13 residues. CDR1 is SGHKS, CDR2 YYEKEE, per germline (reference sequence). CDR3 bases: TGTGCCAGCAGCCTCCCGACAGGCGCGCCCCTCCACTTT. This translates into CASSLPTGAPLHF.

J is TRBJ1-5 and V is TRBV5-1, with D uncertain. The germline CDR1 and CDR2 sequences are SGHRS and YFSETQ. The V gene lost 4 bases and the J gene lost 5 bases, with 10 bases spanning the gap. The CDR3 extends over 13 amino acids. In DNA form, the CDR3 reads TGCGCCAGCAGCCTGGAGCGGGATCAGCCCCAGCATTTT. It translates to CASSLERDQPQHF.

The V gene is TRBV9, the J gene TRBJ2-7; possible D gene TRBD2, 5 bases. Germline CDR1 and CDR2: SGDLS and YYNGEE. V was trimmed by 4 bases and J by 3 bases, leaving 11 bases between them. CDR3 size: 13 residues. CDR3 in amino acids: CASSPTTGYEQYF. In nucleotides, the CDR3 is TGTGCCAGCAGCCCGACTACGGGCTACGAGCAGTACTTC.

The chain joins TRBV27 to TRBJ2-7, with 9 bases lining up with TRBD1. The V gene end was trimmed by 5 bases and the J gene end by 5 bases; junction bases not matched to a gene: 10. The CDR3 has 15 amino acids. Per germline, CDR1 MNHEY and CDR2 SMNVEV (reference sequence). The CDR3 is CASSAEWDRDHEQYF. The CDR3 bases are TGTGCCAGCAGTGCTGAGTGGGACAGGGACCACGAGCAGTACTTC.

This rearrangement joins TRBV27 to TRBJ2-1; weak D call: TRBD2 (6 bases). V lost 8 bases and J lost 2, with 13 bases in between. The CDR3 contains 14 residues. Germline V gives CDR1 MNHEY, CDR2 SMNVEV (reference sequence). The CDR3 is CASGGDGTYNEQFF. CDR3 DNA: TGTGCCAGCGGCGGGGACGGGACCTACAATGAGCAGTTCTTC.

This clone was seen a few times. Compared with germline, one end of the junction differs, possibly owing to a read error. V usage is TRBV2 and J usage is TRBJ2-1, with 10 bases identical to TRBD2. The CDR3 loop spans 15 amino acids. From germline, CDR1 is SNHLY and CDR2 FYNNEI. CDR3 coding DNA: TGTGCCAGCAGCGAAGCGGGGGGGCCCCACAATGAGCAGTTCTTC. It codes for CASSEAGGPHNEQFF.

This clone was detected once. The V gene is TRBV28, the J gene TRBJ2-7; 8 positions match TRBD2. Germline CDR1 and CDR2: MDHEN and SYDVKM. With 3 bases clipped from V and 2 bases from J, the junction kept 15 bases outside the gene matches. The CDR3 sequence is 18 residues long. The CDR3 nucleotides read TGTGCCAGCAGTTTGGCCTCGGGGGGGGGCTTACGTCCCTACGAGCAGTACTTC. Translated: CASSLASGGGLRPYEQYF.

V and J are TRBV30 and TRBJ1-3; D is unresolved. Germline values: CDR1 GTSNPN, CDR2 SVGIG (reference sequence). This CDR3 comprises 11 residues. With 2 bases removed from V and 7 bases from J, the gap between germline ends came to 6 bases. In nucleotides, the CDR3 is TGTGCCTGGAGTCTCAGGAACACCATATATTTT. Protein sequence: CAWSLRNTIYF.

The V call is TRBV6-1, the J call TRBJ2-7; possible D gene TRBD2, 6 bases. Germline V gene data show CDR1 as MNHNS and CDR2 as SASEGT. The CDR3 spans 12 residues. V was clipped by 6 bases and J by 3 bases, with 9 bases between them. The CDR3, as DNA: TGTGCCAGCAGCCCCGGGGGCTACGAGCAGTACTTC. Translated, it gives CASSPGGYEQYF.

The chain couples TRBV5-4 to TRBJ1-1; possible D gene TRBD1, 5 bases. There are 18 residues in the CDR3. Trimming left V 5 bases short and J 0 bases short, with 23 bases between. Germline assignment: CDR1 SGHNT and CDR2 YYREEE (reference sequence). As DNA, the CDR3 is TGTGCCAGCAGTCCAACCCCCGGGGGTTATCGAATGAACACTGAAGCTTTCTTT. It is translated as CASSPTPGGYRMNTEAFF.

The rearrangement uses TRBV4-2 and TRBJ1-5; D gene ambiguous. V lost 1 base, J lost 6 bases, and 13 bases lay in between. The CDR3 covers 15 residues. Germline V gene sequence: CDR1 LGHNA, CDR2 YNFKEQ. This CDR3 is CASSQGEVVGQPQHF. For the CDR3, the DNA is TGTGCCAGCAGCCAAGGAGAGGTGGTGGGTCAGCCCCAGCATTTT.

This chain joins TRBV4-2 and TRBJ1-1; D may be TRBD1 (5 bases). This CDR3 comprises 15 residues. Trimming removed 0 bases from V and 5 bases from J, with 13 bases in between. Germline values: CDR1 LGHNA, CDR2 YNFKEQ. CDR3 loop: CASSQDRVGQTEAFF. The CDR3 nucleotides are TGTGCCAGCAGCCAAGATAGGGTGGGGCAGACTGAAGCTTTCTTT.

The chain links TRBV29-1 to TRBJ2-3, with 10 bases identical to TRBD1. This CDR3 is built from 19 residues. Looked up from germline, CDR1 is SQVTM and CDR2 is ANQGSEA. The trim removed 1 base at V and 1 base at J, leaving 14 bases unmatched. Here the CDR3 reads CSVEVFSPGTGARTDTQYF. The DNA of the CDR3 is TGCAGCGTTGAAGTTTTCTCCCCCGGGACAGGGGCCCGCACAGATACGCAGTATTTT.

V usage is TRBV5-1 and J usage is TRBJ2-3, with 8 bases fitting TRBD1. Germline lookup yields CDR1 SGHRS and CDR2 YFSETQ. The CDR3 totals 16 residues. V was pared by 0 bases and J by 2 bases, with 5 bases of the junction left unmatched. In DNA form, the CDR3 reads TGCGCCAGCAGCTTGGGGCAGGGGGCTCCCACAGATACGCAGTATTTT. Amino acid sequence: CASSLGQGAPTDTQYF.

This chain uses TRBV5-8 with TRBJ1-2; D is perhaps TRBD1 (5 bases). The V gene's germline CDR1 is SGHTS and CDR2 YDEGEE. The CDR3 covers 14 residues. V was shortened by 1 base and J by 4 bases, with 11 bases between the two germline ends. CDR3 nucleotide sequence: TGTGCCAGCAGCTTGCGGACACCACCCTATGGCTACACCTTC. Encoded protein: CASSLRTPPYGYTF.

The rearrangement uses TRBV5-1 and TRBJ1-1; TRBD1 aligns across 9 bases. Germline loops: CDR1 SGHRS, CDR2 YFSETQ. The CDR3 spans 15 residues. Trimming at V came to 5 bases and at J to 6 bases, leaving 11 bases not matched to a gene. CDR3 sequence: CASRQGQGIGAEAFF. The CDR3 DNA reads TGCGCCAGCAGACAGGGACAGGGTATTGGCGCTGAAGCTTTCTTT.

This clone was counted a single time. The gene calls are TRBV28 and TRBJ1-3; 7 nucleotides align to TRBD1. CDR3 length: 16 residues. Germline assignment: CDR1 MDHEN and CDR2 SYDVKM. V lost 5 bases to trimming and J lost 0 bases; unmatched junction nucleotides: 7. CDR3 nucleotides: TGTGCCAGCAGTCCAGGGGGGTTTGGCTCTGGAAACACCATATATTTT. This translates into CASSPGGFGSGNTIYF.

The rearrangement links TRBV7-9 to TRBJ1-2; tentative D call: TRBD1 (5 bases). Trimming stripped 5 bases from V and 4 bases from J, with 8 bases between. The CDR3 length is 12 residues. CDR1 and CDR2 from the germline V gene are SEHNR and FQNEAQ (reference sequence). Written as DNA, the CDR3 is TGTGCCAGCAGCCTCGGGGGCTATGGCTACACCTTC. It is translated as CASSLGGYGYTF.

The chain couples TRBV11-2 to TRBJ2-2, with no clear D. The CDR3 length is 15 residues. V dropped 1 base and J dropped 0 bases, with 6 bases sitting between them. Germline CDR1 SGHAT, CDR2 FQNNGV. The CDR3 here is CASSLGPTNTGELFF. In nucleotides, the CDR3 is TGTGCCAGCAGCTTAGGGCCCACGAACACCGGGGAGCTGTTTTTT.